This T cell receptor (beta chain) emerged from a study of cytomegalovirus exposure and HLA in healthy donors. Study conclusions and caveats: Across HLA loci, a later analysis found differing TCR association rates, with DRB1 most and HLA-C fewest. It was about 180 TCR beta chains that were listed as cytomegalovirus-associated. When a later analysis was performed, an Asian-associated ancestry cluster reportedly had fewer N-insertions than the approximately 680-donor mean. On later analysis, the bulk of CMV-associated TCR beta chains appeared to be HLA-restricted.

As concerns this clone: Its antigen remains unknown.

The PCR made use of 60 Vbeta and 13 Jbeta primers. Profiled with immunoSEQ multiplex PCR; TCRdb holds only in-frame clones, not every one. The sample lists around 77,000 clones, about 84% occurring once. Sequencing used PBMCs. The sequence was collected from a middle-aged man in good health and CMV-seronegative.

The CDR3 sequence: CASSDMHEKLFF. In nucleotides, the CDR3 is TGTGCCAGTTCAGACATGCATGAAAAACTGTTTTTT. The chain joins TRBV19 to TRBJ1-4; unclear D gene. This CDR3 region has 12 residues. The germline CDR1 and CDR2 sequences are LNHDA and SQIVND (reference sequence). Between the trimmed V and J ends, which lost 8 bases and 6 bases, there was a span of 10 bases.